One T cell receptor beta chain is described in this entry. In the study's own analysis: Counts of nucleated cells, estimated from reference gene primer amplification, were obtained. Profiling relied on immunoSEQ multiplex PCR, and the TCRdb table lists in-frame clones only, not all of them. V and J calls and clone size follow that table, whereas D and trimming were derived from the DNA. In the table there are fewer than 300,000 clones, over 65% of which are singletons. The sample comes from a study of blood T cell repertoires in COVID-19. Overall study context: The samples span acute and convalescent COVID-19 from the United States, Italy and Spain. PBMCs, B-cell-depleted T cells, or T cells provided the cDNA or gDNA that made up the material.

The germline gives CDR1 LNHDA, CDR2 SQIVND (reference sequence). Trimming stripped 5 bases from V and 9 bases from J, with 14 bases between. The CDR3 runs 13 residues. The origin of this receptor is an elderly woman with acute or convalescent COVID-19. The sample consisted of peripheral blood. This chain joins TRBV19 and TRBJ2-1; D perhaps matches TRBD1 (6 bases). The CDR3: CASSAQGLGEQFF. CDR3 DNA: TGTGCCAGTAGTGCTCAGGGGCTTGGTGAGCAGTTCTTC.